This T cell receptor (beta chain) was retrieved from a study of shared clonotypes between healthy human individuals. The study, taken as a whole, reports: On the whole, naive subsets had larger estimated richness than memory subsets had.

Only in-frame clones appear in the TCRdb table, and some are missing; sequencing was by immunoSEQ multiplex PCR. This sample has 2 million to 2.5 million clones, with just under 95% found just once. This clone came up once. No antigen is known for it. Trimming stripped 6 bases from V and 6 bases from J, with 12 bases between. The CDR3 is made up of 13 amino acids. The germline CDR1 and CDR2 sequences are SNHLY and FYNNEI. Sequencing was carried out using naive CD4+ T cells from PBMCs. Specified subset: CD45RA+ positively selected. The TCR was taken from a man aged 18 to 29 in good health. Some clones in this sample may be carry-over from other donors' samples. The chain couples TRBV2 to TRBJ1-5, with unresolved D. The CDR3 region has the DNA TGTGCCAGCAGGGAAACACAAGTTCAGCCCCAGCATTTT. It is translated as CASRETQVQPQHF.